Given below is one TCR beta chain in context. Germline V gives CDR1 MDHEN, CDR2 SYDVKM. This CDR3 has 12 amino acids. The data were taken from a study of OX40 agonist ivuxolimab in advanced cancers. Method: immunoSEQ multiplex PCR; TCRdb's copy keeps in-frame clones and lacks some. The table records tens of thousands of clones, around 82% of them present only once. Here the sequenced sample was CD4+ or CD8+ T cells sorted from blood, taken in a trial of the OX40 agonist ivuxolimab. The sequence came from an adult with an advanced solid tumor such as melanoma, head and neck, liver or kidney cancer. V is TRBV28 and J is TRBJ2-5; D remains ambiguous. Near its end, the DNA agrees better with TRBJ2-7, so the J call may be wrong. CDR3 sequence: CASSSNPYEQYF. The CDR3 DNA reads as TGTGCCAGCAGTTCAAATCCGTACGAGCAGTACTTC.